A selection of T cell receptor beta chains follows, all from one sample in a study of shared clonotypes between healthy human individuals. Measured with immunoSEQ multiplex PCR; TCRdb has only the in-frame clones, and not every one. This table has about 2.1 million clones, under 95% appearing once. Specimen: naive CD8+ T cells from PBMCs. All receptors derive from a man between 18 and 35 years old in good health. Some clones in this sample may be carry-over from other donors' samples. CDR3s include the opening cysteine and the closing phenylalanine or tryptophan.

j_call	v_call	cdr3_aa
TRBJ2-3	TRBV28	CASSDVRRDTQYF
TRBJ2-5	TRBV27	CASSLGSQPETQYF
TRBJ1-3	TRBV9	CASSLGTASGNTIYF
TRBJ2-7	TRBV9	CASSDFREHSEQYF
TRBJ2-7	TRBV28	CASSLRGTYEQYF
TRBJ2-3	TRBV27	CASSWGRGPDTQYF
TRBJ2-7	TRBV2	CASTLGLNRGRNYEQYF
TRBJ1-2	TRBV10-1	CAGTLPRWGYYGYTF
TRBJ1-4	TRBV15	CATSRSGTGEKLFF
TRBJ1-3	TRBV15	CATSREGIAGNTIYF
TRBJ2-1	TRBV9	CASSVPGAPYNEQFF
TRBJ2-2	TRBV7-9	CASSSLTAGELFF
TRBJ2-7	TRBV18	CASSPTRDYEQYF
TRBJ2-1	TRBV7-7	CASSLDRNNEQFF
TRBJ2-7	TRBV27	CASSPRDSSYEQYF
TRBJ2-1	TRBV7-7	CASSLVARTSVRSEDNEQFF
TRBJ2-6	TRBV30	CAWSVSGGTSSSGANVLTF
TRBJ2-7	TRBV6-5	CASSYLLSPYEQYF
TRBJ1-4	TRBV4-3	CASSQDRGDRGQLGEKLFF
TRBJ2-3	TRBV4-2	CVVWDQDTDTQYF
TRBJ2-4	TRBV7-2	CASSFDILAVAKNIQYF
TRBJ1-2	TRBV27	CASSLSLDNGYTF
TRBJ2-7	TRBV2	CASPLERSYEQYF
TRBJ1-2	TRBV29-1	CSVNRIYGYTF
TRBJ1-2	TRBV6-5	CASSYSEGRNGYTF
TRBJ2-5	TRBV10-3	CAISEYRAETQYF
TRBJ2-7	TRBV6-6	CASSYSVALGEQYF
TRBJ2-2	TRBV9	CASSPRLAGGPGTGELFF
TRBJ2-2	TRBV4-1	CASSQDRRFAGVTGELFF
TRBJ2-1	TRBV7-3	CASSWLGGWNEQFF
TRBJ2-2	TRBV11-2	CASSLEGPWLGELFF
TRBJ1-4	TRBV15	CATSKERGTNEKLFF
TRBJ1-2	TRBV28	CASSLLGLANYGYTF
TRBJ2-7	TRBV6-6	CASSYQWEGRGEEQYF
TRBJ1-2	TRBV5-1	CASSLHPGQGIGYGYTF
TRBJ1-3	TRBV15	CATSPDRGSGNTIYF
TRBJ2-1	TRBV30	CAWRDRGRTNEQFF
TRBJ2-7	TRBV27	CASSMAGGRYEQYF
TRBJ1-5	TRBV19	CASSIGPNQPQHF
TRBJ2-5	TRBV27	CASSSQRENEETQYF
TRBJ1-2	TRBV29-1	CMAGQASSYTF
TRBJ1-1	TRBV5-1	CASSLGTGYTEAFF
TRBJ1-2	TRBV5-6	CASSLGNYGYTF
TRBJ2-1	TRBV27	CASSFSDDEQFF
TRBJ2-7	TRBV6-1	CASSEWAGIYEQYF
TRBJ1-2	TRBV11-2	CASSLFRSGGYTF
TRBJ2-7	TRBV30	CAWSVGRSYEQYF
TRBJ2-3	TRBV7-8	CASSSSGDTQYF
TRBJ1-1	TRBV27	CASSLLGRSESEAFF
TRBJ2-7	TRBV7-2	CASSLALWAGGPISIEQYF
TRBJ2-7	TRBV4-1	CASSQGRDRGNEQYF
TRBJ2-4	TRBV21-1	CASSKEVRLFPLAKNIQYF
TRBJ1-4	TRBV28	CASSPRTGNEKLFF
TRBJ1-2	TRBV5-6	CASSQQAYGYTF
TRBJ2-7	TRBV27	CASSLSLAEVLYEQYF
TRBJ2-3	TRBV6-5	CASSYSRLDTQYF
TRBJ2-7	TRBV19	CASSIASPGEQYF
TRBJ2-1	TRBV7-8	CASSLALAGGRNEQFF
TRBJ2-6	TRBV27	CASSLVTGANVLTF
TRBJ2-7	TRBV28	CASSRTGSYEQYF